These 19 T cell receptor beta chains were all obtained from the same sample, sequenced in a study of cytomegalovirus exposure and HLA in healthy donors. A multiplex PCR was run with 60 Vbeta primers and 13 Jbeta primers. Assay: immunoSEQ multiplex PCR; the TCRdb copy retains only in-frame clones and omits some. The sample lists 130,000 or so clones, roughly 90% occurring once. Sequenced sample: PBMCs. The origin of the receptors is a woman in her forties in good health and CMV-seronegative.

The J gene is TRBJ2-7, the V gene TRBV2; D call uncertain. CDR3 length equals 11 residues. CDR1 and CDR2 from the germline V gene are SNHLY and FYNNEI. Trimming shortened V by 5 bases and J by 3 bases, and 5 bases separated the two germline ends. The CDR3 DNA reads TGTGCCAGCAGTCCAGGCTACGAGCAGTACTTC. Its protein product is CASSPGYEQYF.

A note on this clone: One end of the junction does not line up with germline, which may come from a read error. Distinct nucleotide sequences in the sample also encode this CDR3. This chain connects TRBV27 to TRBJ2-5; TRBD2 aligns across 11 bases. Germline-derived CDR1 and CDR2 are MNHEY and SMNVEV (reference sequence). The CDR3 is 15 residues long. The CDR3, as DNA: TGCGCCACCACCGGGACTAGCGGTTCCCAAGAGACCCAGTACTTC. Its protein product is CATTGTSGSQETQYF.

This clone has a single count. One junction end does not reproduce the germline sequence, and a read error may be involved. The rearrangement links TRBV7-9 to TRBJ1-1; 9 bases agree with TRBD1. The CDR3 extends over 14 amino acids. CDR1 is SEHNR, CDR2 FQNEAQ, per germline (reference sequence). The CDR3 DNA is TGTTCCAGCAGCTACCGGACAGGGGACACTGAAGCTTTCTTT. This sequence encodes CSSSYRTGDTEAFF.

The V gene is TRBV5-1, the J gene TRBJ2-5; 13 positions match TRBD2. V was pared by 3 bases and J by 0 bases, with 11 bases of the junction left unmatched. The germline V gene encodes CDR1 SGHRS and CDR2 YFSETQ. The CDR3 totals 19 residues. CDR3 region: CASSSGTSGRVSNQETQYF. The CDR3 DNA reads as TGCGCCAGCAGCTCTGGAACTAGCGGGAGGGTAAGCAACCAAGAGACCCAGTACTTC.

This CDR3 reads CASSSDSRGTGELFF. In nucleotides, the CDR3 is TGTGCCAGCAGCTCGGACAGTCGTGGGACCGGGGAGCTGTTTTTT. The genes are TRBV7-6 and TRBJ2-2, with D possibly being TRBD1 (6 bases). The CDR3 totals 15 residues. Germline V gene lookup returns CDR1 SGHVS and CDR2 FNYEAQ. The V gene lost 4 bases and the J gene lost 5 bases, with 14 bases spanning the gap.

The rearrangement uses TRBV4-1 and TRBJ2-5; weak D call: TRBD2 (5 bases). Germline assignment: CDR1 MGHRA and CDR2 YSYEKL. The CDR3 has 16 residues. Between the trimmed V and J ends, which lost 0 bases and 3 bases, there was a span of 14 bases. The CDR3 DNA follows: TGCGCCAGCAGCCAAGATACGGGCTTGCGGGAAGAGACCCAGTACTTC. Protein sequence: CASSQDTGLREETQYF.

This chain links TRBV6-5 with TRBJ1-5; no definite D call. The germline V gene has CDR1 MNHEY and CDR2 SVGAGI. V lost 4 bases and J lost 7, with 17 bases in between. This CDR3 has 15 residues. This chain's CDR3 is CASSSLALANQPQHF. The CDR3 DNA follows: TGTGCCAGCAGTTCCCTGGCCCTCGCCAACCAGCCCCAGCATTTT.

The chain recombines TRBV19 with TRBJ2-2, with D uncertain. Trimming pared 3 bases from V and 1 base from J, leaving 9 bases between. Germline loops: CDR1 LNHDA, CDR2 SQIVND (reference sequence). The CDR3 totals 15 residues. This CDR3 is CASSIFSGNTGELFF. DNA of the CDR3: TGTGCCAGTAGTATTTTCTCAGGGAACACCGGGGAGCTGTTTTTT.

In this sample, this clone turned up once. CDR3 DNA: TGTGCCAGTAGTAGGACAGGTTCTGGGGCCAACGTCCTGACTTTC. Encoded protein: CASSRTGSGANVLTF. The gene calls are TRBV19 and TRBJ2-6; 7 bases are a match to TRBD1. The germline gives CDR1 LNHDA, CDR2 SQIVND (reference sequence). The CDR3 length is 15 residues. The ends lost 4 bases at V and 1 base at J; junction bases unmatched: 1.

The chain couples TRBV7-9 to TRBJ2-3; 7 bases agree with TRBD2. The junction had 7 bases not matched to a gene; V was cut back by 5 bases and J by 5 bases. Germline loops: CDR1 SEHNR, CDR2 FQNEAQ (reference sequence). The CDR3 sequence is 14 residues long. CDR3 DNA sequence: TGTGCCAGCAGCCAGAGGACGGGGGGAGATACGCAGTATTTT. Its translation: CASSQRTGGDTQYF.

The V gene is TRBV29-1, the J gene TRBJ2-7; TRBD1 might be the D (5 bases). The V and J ends lost 6 bases and 6 bases respectively, with 12 bases between them. In germline, CDR1 is SQVTM, CDR2 ANQGSEA. CDR3 size: 11 residues. The CDR3 bases are TGCAGCGTAAGTGAGACAGCCGAGCAGTACTTC. It codes for CSVSETAEQYF.

V usage is TRBV5-4 and J usage is TRBJ2-5; possible D gene TRBD2, 6 bases. V was pared by 1 base and J by 5 bases, with 15 bases between. The CDR3 has 15 amino acids. Germline lookup yields CDR1 SGHNT and CDR2 YYREEE (reference sequence). CDR3 coding DNA: TGTGCCAGCAGCTTGCTCCTTGGGGCGGGGGAGACCCAGTACTTC. Protein product: CASSLLLGAGETQYF. Full variable domain (missing parts from reference TRBV5-4 and TRBJ2-5): ETGVTQSPTHLIKTRGQQVTLRCSSQSGHNTVSWYQQALGQGPQFIFQYYREEENGRGNFPPRFSGLQFPNYSSELNVNALELDDSALYLCASSLLLGAGETQYFGPGTRLLVL.

The chain uses TRBV18 and TRBJ2-5; 14 bases are a match to TRBD2. Per germline, CDR1 KGHSH and CDR2 LQKENI. This CDR3 has 15 residues. V dropped 0 bases and J dropped 11; count of bases not matched to a gene: 5. The CDR3 is CASSPPGLAGEEQYF. Written as DNA, the CDR3 is TGTGCCAGCTCACCACCGGGACTAGCGGGAGAGGAGCAGTACTTC.

V and J are TRBV7-9 and TRBJ1-2; TRBD1 matches 12 bases. In germline, CDR1 is SEHNR, CDR2 FQNEAQ (reference sequence). This CDR3 region has 15 residues. With V trimmed by 4 bases and J by 11 bases, 11 bases remained unmatched. CDR3 in amino acids: CASSYRAGQGATYTF. Here the CDR3 DNA reads TGTGCCAGCAGCTACAGGGCGGGACAGGGGGCGACTTACACCTTC.

In its sample, this clone was seen a few times. This chain links TRBV28 with TRBJ1-1, with D possibly matching TRBD1 (5 bases). V dropped 4 bases and J dropped 6 bases, with 9 bases sitting between them. This CDR3 is 12 amino acids long. The germline V gene has CDR1 MDHEN and CDR2 SYDVKM. For the CDR3, the DNA is TGTGCCAGCAGTTCCAGGGTTCCTGAAGCTTTCTTT. It yields the protein CASSSRVPEAFF.

V gene TRBV6-4 combines with J gene TRBJ2-3, with no clear D. The CDR3 is 13 amino acids. CDR1 MRHNA and CDR2 SNTAGT come from the germline V gene. Trimming removed 6 bases from V and 4 bases from J, with 11 bases in between. The CDR3 bases are TGTGCCAGCAGCACGAGAACGGCAGATACGCAGTATTTT. Translating it yields CASSTRTADTQYF.

The chain employs TRBV7-2 and TRBJ2-1; 7 nucleotides match TRBD1. J was trimmed by 7 bases and V by 6 bases; bases with no gene match: 9. The CDR3 length is 14 residues. CDR1 is SGHTA and CDR2 is FQGNSA in the germline V gene. The DNA for the CDR3 is TGTGCCAGCAGTCCTTTAGGGGGCTGGAATGAGCAGTTCTTC. Its protein is CASSPLGGWNEQFF.

The rearrangement uses TRBV5-1 and TRBJ2-7; 8 nucleotides match TRBD1. CDR3 length: 15 residues. Per the germline V gene, CDR1 is SGHRS and CDR2 is YFSETQ. V shed 3 bases, J shed 5 bases, and the junction held 10 bases outside the gene matches. The CDR3 coding sequence is TGCGCCAGCAGCTCGCCGACAGGGGCAGGAGACGAGCAGTACTTC. This gives the protein CASSSPTGAGDEQYF.

The chain recombines TRBV11-3 with TRBJ2-1, with 12 positions matching TRBD2. This CDR3 region has 15 residues. Trimming cost V 5 bases and J 4 bases; bases outside gene matches: 3. Germline V gives CDR1 SGHNT, CDR2 YENEEA. CDR3 in DNA: TGTGCCAGCAGCCCGGGACTAGCGGGTTACAATGAGCAGTTCTTC. Translated, it gives CASSPGLAGYNEQFF.